This is a list of T cell receptor beta chains from one sample in a study of blood T cells in healthy people across ages. TCRdb reanalysed the 5' RACE reads using MiXCR and keeps one entry per CDR3 protein. The table has 850,000 to 1,300,000 distinct CDR3 sequences, less than 50% seen once. Specimen: blood. The source is a woman aged 60 to 75 in good health. The CDR3 runs from the conserved cysteine through the conserved F or W. D genes are given only for firm matches. Size is omitted from some rows. Given values are once, few, many or a class for expanded clones.

d_call: TRBD2
v_call: TRBV20-1
clone_size: -
j_call: TRBJ2-1
cdr3_aa: CSAGQAGGRNEQFF
cdr3_nt: TGCAGTGCCGGACAAGCGGGGGGGCGAAATGAGCAGTTCTTC

d_call: TRBD1
v_call: TRBV12-3/TRBV12-4
clone_size: -
j_call: TRBJ2-3
cdr3_aa: CASSLTGTGDTQYF
cdr3_nt: TGTGCCAGCAGCCTGACAGGGACCGGAGATACGCAGTATTTT

d_call: TRBD1
v_call: TRBV11-2
clone_size: few
j_call: TRBJ1-2
cdr3_aa: CASSTRQGGIGYTF
cdr3_nt: TGTGCCAGCAGCACCCGACAGGGGGGAATTGGCTACACCTTC

d_call: -
v_call: TRBV29-1
clone_size: once
j_call: TRBJ2-7
cdr3_aa: CSVGTSTYEQYF
cdr3_nt: TGCAGCGTGGGGACAAGTACCTACGAGCAGTACTTC

d_call: -
v_call: TRBV7-9
clone_size: -
j_call: TRBJ1-1
cdr3_aa: CASSEANRNTEAFF
cdr3_nt: TGTGCCAGCAGCGAAGCTAATCGGAACACTGAAGCTTTCTTT

d_call: TRBD2
v_call: TRBV6-2/TRBV6-3
clone_size: -
j_call: TRBJ2-7
cdr3_aa: CASSRSLAGVGEQYF
cdr3_nt: TGTGCCAGCAGCCGATCACTAGCGGGAGTCGGTGAGCAGTACTTC

d_call: TRBD2
v_call: TRBV5-1
clone_size: -
j_call: TRBJ2-4
cdr3_aa: CASSTGLAGAKNIRYF
cdr3_nt: TGCGCCAGCAGCACCGGACTAGCGGGAGCCAAAAACATTCGGTACTTC

d_call: TRBD1
v_call: TRBV7-6
clone_size: -
j_call: TRBJ1-4
cdr3_aa: CASSSTIKFTGDEKLFF
cdr3_nt: TGTGCCAGCAGCTCTACGATCAAATTCACAGGGGATGAAAAACTGTTTTTT

d_call: -
v_call: TRBV11-2
clone_size: -
j_call: TRBJ2-7
cdr3_aa: CASSFSVPYEQYF
cdr3_nt: TGTGCCAGCAGCTTTAGCGTGCCCTACGAGCAGTACTTC

d_call: -
v_call: TRBV5-1
clone_size: -
j_call: TRBJ1-1
cdr3_aa: CASSLVGDTEAFF
cdr3_nt: TGTGCCAGCAGTTTAGTGGGGGATACTGAAGCTTTCTTT

d_call: -
v_call: TRBV5-1
clone_size: few
j_call: TRBJ2-5
cdr3_aa: CASREVKETQYF
cdr3_nt: TGCGCCAGCAGAGAGGTTAAAGAGACCCAGTACTTC

d_call: TRBD2
v_call: TRBV4-2
clone_size: -
j_call: TRBJ2-7
cdr3_aa: CASRPGLAASYEQYF
cdr3_nt: TGTGCCAGCAGACCTGGACTAGCGGCTTCCTACGAGCAGTACTTC

d_call: -
v_call: TRBV7-9
clone_size: -
j_call: TRBJ2-5
cdr3_aa: CASSFAQGWGETQYF
cdr3_nt: TGTGCCAGCAGCTTTGCACAGGGTTGGGGAGAGACCCAGTACTTC

d_call: -
v_call: TRBV7-2
clone_size: -
j_call: TRBJ2-7
cdr3_aa: CASSLSTGNAYEQYF
cdr3_nt: TGTGCCAGCAGCTTAAGTACGGGAAATGCCTACGAGCAGTACTTC

d_call: -
v_call: TRBV21-1
clone_size: -
j_call: TRBJ2-5
cdr3_aa: CASSKALSAGGNEQYF
cdr3_nt: TGTGCCAGCAGCAAAGCGCTTTCGGCAGGGGGGAATGAGCAGTACTTC

d_call: -
v_call: TRBV20-1
clone_size: -
j_call: TRBJ2-1
cdr3_aa: CSARSGSNEQFF
cdr3_nt: TGCAGTGCTAGGTCGGGTTCCAATGAGCAGTTCTTC

d_call: TRBD2
v_call: TRBV15
clone_size: few
j_call: TRBJ2-7
cdr3_aa: CATSSVSGVSSYEQYF
cdr3_nt: TGTGCCACCAGCAGTGTAAGCGGGGTTAGCTCCTACGAGCAGTACTTC

d_call: -
v_call: TRBV12-3/TRBV12-4
clone_size: few
j_call: TRBJ2-5
cdr3_aa: CASSHLGSQETQYF
cdr3_nt: TGTGCCAGCAGCCATCTGGGCAGTCAAGAGACCCAGTACTTC

d_call: TRBD2
v_call: TRBV20-1
clone_size: -
j_call: TRBJ2-7
cdr3_aa: CSARDPAQTSGVYNEQYF
cdr3_nt: TGCAGTGCTAGAGATCCCGCACAGACTAGCGGAGTATACAATGAGCAGTACTTC

d_call: TRBD2
v_call: TRBV18
clone_size: -
j_call: TRBJ2-5
cdr3_aa: CASSVGLAGEKETQYF
cdr3_nt: TGTGCCAGCTCAGTCGGACTAGCGGGAGAGAAGGAGACCCAGTACTTC

d_call: -
v_call: TRBV29-1
clone_size: -
j_call: TRBJ1-2
cdr3_aa: CSVEVGGVYYGYTF
cdr3_nt: TGCAGCGTTGAAGTTGGGGGAGTCTACTATGGCTACACCTTC

d_call: -
v_call: TRBV5-1
clone_size: few
j_call: TRBJ2-7
cdr3_aa: CASSLTRGLKHYEQYF
cdr3_nt: TGCGCCAGCAGCTTGACCCGGGGCTTAAAGCACTACGAGCAGTACTTC

d_call: -
v_call: TRBV11-2
clone_size: few
j_call: TRBJ2-7
cdr3_aa: CASSLSGTKNEQYF
cdr3_nt: TGTGCCAGCAGCTTATCCGGGACCAAGAACGAGCAGTACTTC

d_call: TRBD1
v_call: TRBV27
clone_size: -
j_call: TRBJ2-7
cdr3_aa: CASEEGAEQYF
cdr3_nt: TGTGCCAGCGAAGAGGGGGCCGAGCAGTACTTC

d_call: -
v_call: TRBV20-1
clone_size: -
j_call: TRBJ2-5
cdr3_aa: CSAGRLRGGRETQYF
cdr3_nt: TGCAGTGCTGGTCGGTTAAGGGGTGGAAGAGAGACCCAGTACTTC

d_call: -
v_call: TRBV12-3/TRBV12-4
clone_size: -
j_call: TRBJ2-1
cdr3_aa: CASRGSSYNEQFF
cdr3_nt: TGTGCCAGCAGGGGGAGCTCCTACAATGAGCAGTTCTTC

d_call: TRBD1
v_call: TRBV20-1
clone_size: -
j_call: TRBJ1-6
cdr3_aa: CSAREIQGLYNSPLHF
cdr3_nt: TGCAGTGCTAGAGAGATACAGGGGCTCTATAATTCACCCCTCCACTTT

d_call: -
v_call: TRBV7-9
clone_size: few
j_call: TRBJ1-6
cdr3_aa: CASSGWGNSPLHF
cdr3_nt: TGTGCCAGCAGCGGTTGGGGAAATTCACCCCTCCACTTT

d_call: -
v_call: TRBV3-1
clone_size: -
j_call: TRBJ2-7
cdr3_aa: CASSQGRPGSSYEQYF
cdr3_nt: TGTGCCAGCAGCCAAGGTCGGCCCGGGAGCTCCTACGAGCAGTACTTC